This T cell receptor beta chain was obtained from a study of human T cells and chemical hapten exposure. Study context: On the upper back, patch tests were applied with 0.01% DPC and read at 6 days.

The sample's time point: patch test 2, 6 weeks after DPC sensitization. The treatment is: therapeutic diphenylcyclopropenone sensitization with weekly scalp DPC. Study-wide results and caveats: With DPC sensitization, TCRs exceeding 1 in 1000 frequency showed no change.

In its sample, this clonotype was seen many times. Antigen unknown. V was pared by 3 bases and J by 2 bases, with 10 bases between. CDR1 and CDR2 from the germline V gene are SGHRS and YFSETQ. The CDR3 has 14 amino acids. During construction of the library, unique molecular identifiers were attached to individual cDNA molecules for quantitative, reproducible TCR counting. Original methodology: Individual samples carried between 23,224 and 690,600 TCRs, with roughly 96,000 as the median. TCRdb re-called the RACE reads through MiXCR, storing one row per CDR3 protein. The V and J calls follow TCRdb's processing rather than the paper's. The sample records 80,000 to 95,000 distinct CDR3 sequences, roughly 9.6% being singletons.

The sequence derives from a man aged 35-49 years with alopecia areata. Some clones in this sample may be carry-over from other donors' samples. V and J are TRBV5-1 and TRBJ2-3, with D unclear. Sequencing was performed on whole blood, taken in connection with sensitization to the hapten diphenylcyclopropenone (DPC). The chain's CDR3 is CASSSAVVTDTQYF. In DNA, the CDR3 is TGCGCCAGCAGCTCCGCCGTGGTCACAGATACGCAGTATTTT.